A single sample gave rise to the 20 T cell receptor beta chains below, sequenced in a study of CD8 T cells in acute hepatitis C reinfection (dated by TCRdb to the early 2020s). Library generation was performed with the immunoSEQ multiplex PCR assay. In its TCRdb copy, this immuneACCESS table keeps in-frame sequences only and misses some clones. Where compared with another copy, unresolved V genes explain less than half of these, and the others have no known cause. Recorded for this sample are 35,000 to 40,000 clones; about 83% of them occurred a single time. The leading ten clones occupy less than 0.6% of the sample. The time point label corresponds to: naive CD8 control sorted from an acute-time-point sample. Source material: naive CD8+ T cells from PBMCs. Taken with the paper, the label for cell subset or site translates to: sorted total naive CD45RO-negative CD8+ T cells. These receptors originate from a man younger than 45 with chronic hepatitis C.

This clone occurred once. The chain has TRBV7-9 and TRBJ2-7, with unresolved D. Germline values: CDR1 SEHNR, CDR2 FQNEAQ (reference sequence). The CDR3 loop spans 13 amino acids. V was pared by 2 bases and J by 4 bases, with 9 bases between. DNA for the CDR3: TGTGCCAGCAGCTTATTCGGACCTTACGAGCAGTACTTC. Amino acid sequence: CASSLFGPYEQYF.

This chain uses TRBV9 with TRBJ2-5; 8 nucleotides line up with TRBD1. The CDR3 has 15 amino acids. J was trimmed by 5 bases and V by 7 bases; bases with no gene match: 13. Per the germline V gene, CDR1 is SGDLS and CDR2 is YYNGEE. The CDR3, as DNA: TGTGCCAGCCAGGCCGGCCAGGGGGCGGGGGAGACCCAGTACTTC. Translating it yields CASQAGQGAGETQYF.

The chain joins TRBV23-1 to TRBJ2-7; D possibly matches TRBD1 or TRBD2 (5 bases each). TRBV23-1 is classed as an ORF, of uncertain function. CDR3 length: 17 residues. The V end lost 7 bases, the J end lost 4 bases, and 26 bases lay between the germline ends. CDR3 protein: CASNQGTGTPWGYEQYF. The CDR3 coding sequence is TGCGCCAGCAACCAGGGAACCGGGACCCCCTGGGGATACGAGCAGTACTTC.

The chain recombines TRBV18 with TRBJ1-5; a weak D match, TRBD1 (5 bases). Germline V lookup: CDR1 KGHSH, CDR2 LQKENI. V was cut by 3 bases and J by 0 bases, with 12 bases left in between. The CDR3 extends over 16 amino acids. In nucleotides, the CDR3 is TGTGCCAGCTCACCGACAGAGAACAATAGCAATCAGCCCCAGCATTTT. It codes for CASSPTENNSNQPQHF.

This chain connects TRBV5-1 to TRBJ2-5; 10 nucleotides align to TRBD2. V shed 0 bases and J 5 bases; nucleotides not matched to a gene: 4. Germline CDR1 is SGHRS and CDR2 is YFSETQ. The CDR3 is 15 amino acids. The CDR3 DNA is TGCGCCAGCAGCTTGGAGCGGGGGGGAGCGGAGACCCAGTACTTC. Its translation: CASSLERGGAETQYF.

The CDR3 protein is CASSYIGYTF. CDR3 nucleotides: TGTGCCAGTAGTTACATTGGCTACACCTTC. The J gene is TRBJ1-2, the V gene TRBV19; D gene uncertain. V lost 5 bases, J lost 7 bases, and 5 bases lay in between. Per the germline V gene, CDR1 is LNHDA and CDR2 is SQIVND (reference sequence). This CDR3 region has 10 residues.

This chain joins TRBV9 and TRBJ2-1; 7 bases line up with TRBD1. CDR1 is SGDLS and CDR2 is YYNGEE in the germline V gene. There are 17 residues in the CDR3. Trimming cost V 0 bases and J 3 bases; bases outside gene matches: 9. In DNA form, the CDR3 reads TGTGCCAGCAGCGTAGCCCCTGACAGGGAATTCTACAATGAGCAGTTCTTC. Translation: CASSVAPDREFYNEQFF.

V and J are TRBV6-1 and TRBJ2-5; TRBD1 might be the D (5 bases). V gave up 4 bases and J gave up 0 bases, with 15 bases separating them. The CDR3 length is 16 residues. Germline CDR1 reads MNHNS; CDR2 reads SASEGT. CDR3 sequence: CASSVSRVPNQETQYF. The DNA for the CDR3 is TGTGCCAGCAGTGTTTCCAGGGTCCCGAACCAAGAGACCCAGTACTTC.

V is TRBV7-9 and J is TRBJ2-7; TRBD1 is a possible D gene (5 bases). CDR3 length equals 17 residues. Germline loops: CDR1 SEHNR, CDR2 FQNEAQ (reference sequence). V was clipped by 5 bases and J by 0 bases, with 20 bases between them. CDR3 residues: CASSPRTDRPSSYEQYF. The CDR3 bases are TGTGCCAGCAGCCCGAGGACCGACAGACCCAGCTCCTACGAGCAGTACTTC.

The V call is TRBV19, the J call TRBJ1-6; a possible D gene is TRBD1 (5 bases). V lost 5 bases and J lost 7, with 18 bases in between. The CDR3 covers 16 residues. The germline CDR1 and CDR2 sequences are LNHDA and SQIVND (reference sequence). CDR3 in DNA: TGTGCCAGTAGTGACCCCCCAGGACATGAGAATTCACCCCTCCACTTT. Its protein is CASSDPPGHENSPLHF.

The V call is TRBV5-1, the J call TRBJ1-1, with D unclear. There are 14 residues in the CDR3. V lost 2 bases, J lost 6 bases, and 14 bases lay in between. Germline V gene lookup returns CDR1 SGHRS and CDR2 YFSETQ. The CDR3 spells CASSFISVEAEAFF. The CDR3 coding sequence is TGCGCCAGCAGCTTTATAAGTGTTGAGGCTGAAGCTTTCTTT.

V and J are TRBV4-3 and TRBJ2-2; TRBD2 might be the D (6 bases). With 1 base removed from V and 6 bases from J, the gap between germline ends came to 12 bases. In germline, CDR1 is LGHNA, CDR2 YSLEER. CDR3 length: 15 amino acids. In nucleotides, the CDR3 is TGCGCCAGCAGCCAAGTTGTGGGACTGTCCGGGGAGCTGTTTTTT. Protein product: CASSQVVGLSGELFF.

The rearrangement uses TRBV7-8 and TRBJ1-4; tentative D call: TRBD1 (6 bases). The CDR3 runs 15 residues. Deletions cut 1 base from V and 3 bases from J, with 9 bases between. The germline V gene has CDR1 SGHVS and CDR2 FQNEAQ. CDR3 coding DNA: TGTGCCAGCAGCTTAGGGGACACCCCTAATGAAAAACTGTTTTTT. Translated: CASSLGDTPNEKLFF.

The genes are TRBV4-1 and TRBJ2-2; TRBD2 aligns across 7 bases. With V trimmed by 3 bases and J by 6 bases, 4 bases remained unmatched. Germline V gene data show CDR1 as MGHRA and CDR2 as YSYEKL. The CDR3 runs 14 residues. The CDR3 reads CASSQGGGSGELFF. The DNA for the CDR3 is TGCGCCAGCAGCCAGGGGGGAGGGTCCGGGGAGCTGTTTTTT.

In DNA form, the CDR3 reads TGTGCCAGCAGACTGGGACAGAACACTGAAGCTTTCTTT. This gives the protein CASRLGQNTEAFF. The chain uses TRBV6-5 and TRBJ1-1; TRBD1 is a possible D gene (6 bases). This CDR3 has 13 residues. V was shortened by 6 bases and J by 1 base, with 9 bases between the two germline ends. CDR1 and CDR2 (germline): MNHEY, SVGAGI.

The chain links TRBV9 to TRBJ2-7, with D unresolved. Germline V gene data show CDR1 as SGDLS and CDR2 as YYNGEE. V lost 0 bases to trimming and J lost 3 bases, with 7 bases between them. The length of the CDR3 is 13 residues. For the CDR3, the DNA is TGTGCCAGCAGCGTAGCTACCGGCTACGAGCAGTACTTC. This gives the protein CASSVATGYEQYF.

V and J are TRBV4-1 and TRBJ2-1; D perhaps matches TRBD1 (6 bases). The CDR3 extends over 15 amino acids. The V end was cut by 1 base, the J end by 2 bases, with 9 bases between. Germline assignment: CDR1 MGHRA and CDR2 YSYEKL. The CDR3 sequence is CASSQVRGTYNEQFF. The CDR3 DNA reads as TGCGCCAGCAGCCAAGTTAGGGGGACCTACAATGAGCAGTTCTTC.

V and J are TRBV6-5 and TRBJ2-7; 8 bases line up with TRBD2. V dropped 6 bases and J dropped 2; count of bases not matched to a gene: 6. This CDR3 has 14 amino acids. The V gene's germline CDR1 is MNHEY and CDR2 SVGAGI. The CDR3 loop reads CASRPPGLAYEQYF. The CDR3 DNA follows: TGTGCCAGCAGGCCACCGGGACTAGCCTACGAGCAGTACTTC.

This chain connects TRBV6-5 to TRBJ2-2, with D tentatively TRBD1 (5 bases). In germline, CDR1 is MNHEY, CDR2 SVGAGI. V gave up 1 base and J gave up 1 base, with 7 bases separating them. This CDR3 region has 15 residues. The CDR3: CASSYFDRNTGELFF. CDR3 DNA: TGTGCCAGCAGTTACTTTGACAGGAACACCGGGGAGCTGTTTTTT.

The rearrangement joins TRBV9 to TRBJ2-1; the match to TRBD2 covers 8 bases. The CDR3 runs 16 residues. Germline lookup yields CDR1 SGDLS and CDR2 YYNGEE. V lost 4 bases to trimming and J lost 4 bases; unmatched junction nucleotides: 10. The chain's CDR3 is CASSPGGGPPYNEQFF. CDR3 DNA sequence: TGTGCCAGCAGCCCCGGCGGGGGGCCTCCTTACAATGAGCAGTTCTTC.